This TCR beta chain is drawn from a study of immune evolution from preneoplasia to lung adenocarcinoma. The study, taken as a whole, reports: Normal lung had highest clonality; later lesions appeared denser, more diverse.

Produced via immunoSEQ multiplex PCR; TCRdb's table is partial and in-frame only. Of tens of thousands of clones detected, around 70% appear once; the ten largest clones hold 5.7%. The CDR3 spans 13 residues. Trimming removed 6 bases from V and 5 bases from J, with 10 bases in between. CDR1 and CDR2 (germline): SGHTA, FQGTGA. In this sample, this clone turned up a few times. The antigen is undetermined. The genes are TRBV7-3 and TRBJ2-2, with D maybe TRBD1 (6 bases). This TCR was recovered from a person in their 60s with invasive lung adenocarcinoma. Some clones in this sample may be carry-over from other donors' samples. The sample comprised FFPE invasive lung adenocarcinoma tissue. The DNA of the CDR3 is TGTGCCAGCAGGGCTACAGGGACCGGGGAGCTGTTTTTT. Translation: CASRATGTGELFF.